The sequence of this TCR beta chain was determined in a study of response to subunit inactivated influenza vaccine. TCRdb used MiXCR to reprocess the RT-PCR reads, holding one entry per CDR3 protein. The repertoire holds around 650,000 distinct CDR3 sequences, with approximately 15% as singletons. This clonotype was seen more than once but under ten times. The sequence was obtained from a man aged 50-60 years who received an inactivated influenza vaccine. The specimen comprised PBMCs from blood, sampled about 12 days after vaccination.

This CDR3 reads CASSQGRVTQYF. Written as DNA, the CDR3 is TGTGCCAGCAGTCAGGGTAGGGTGACCCAGTACTTC. The rearrangement joins TRBV6-5 to TRBJ2-5; possibly TRBD1 for D (5 bases). The ends were cut back, 5 bases at V and 7 bases at J, with 11 bases in the middle. CDR3 length: 12 amino acids. The germline V gene encodes CDR1 MNHEY and CDR2 SVGAGI.